The 16 T cell receptor beta chains below were found in one sample sequenced in a study of blood T cell repertoires in COVID-19. Data came from immunoSEQ multiplex PCR; TCRdb stores just in-frame clones and leaves some out. The table shows approximately 230,000 clones, with approximately 86% occurring only once. Sequencing was done on a sample of peripheral blood. These receptors all come from a man aged 80 or over with acute or convalescent COVID-19.

The chain recombines TRBV18 with TRBJ2-1, with D maybe TRBD2 (6 bases). The CDR3 totals 17 residues. Trimming removed 0 bases from V and 9 bases from J, with 21 bases in between. CDR1 KGHSH and CDR2 LQKENI come from the germline V gene. The CDR3 is CASSPPSSLAIRSEQFF. CDR3 nucleotides: TGTGCCAGCTCACCACCGAGTTCACTAGCAATACGTAGTGAGCAGTTCTTC.

J is TRBJ1-5 and V is TRBV19; 12 bases map to TRBD1. V shed 1 base and J 7 bases; nucleotides not matched to a gene: 5. Germline assignment: CDR1 LNHDA and CDR2 SQIVND (reference sequence). The CDR3 is 16 residues long. The CDR3 nucleotides read TGTGCCAGTAGTATAGCGGGACAGGGGGCAGGACAGCCCCAGCATTTT. Encoded protein: CASSIAGQGAGQPQHF.

J is TRBJ2-2 and V is TRBV6-2 or TRBV6-3; possibly TRBD2 for D (6 bases). The CDR3 spans 16 residues. Germline V gene data show CDR1 as MNHEY and CDR2 as SVGEGT. Trimming stripped 2 bases from V and 1 base from J, with 11 bases between. For the CDR3, the DNA is TGTGCCAGCAGTTACGAGGGAGGCTTGAACACCGGGGAGCTGTTTTTT. Its translation: CASSYEGGLNTGELFF.

This CDR3 reads CASSLRGPTYEQYF. In nucleotides, the CDR3 is TGTGCCAGCAGTTTAAGGGGCCCGACCTACGAGCAGTACTTC. The rearrangement joins TRBV28 to TRBJ2-7; D is possibly TRBD1 (5 bases). The CDR3 runs 14 residues. Germline CDR1 is MDHEN and CDR2 is SYDVKM. V lost 2 bases to trimming and J lost 2 bases, with 10 bases between them. The whole variable domain, remainder taken from reference TRBV28 and TRBJ2-7, is DVKVTQSSRYLVKRTGEKVFLECVQDMDHENMFWYRQDPGLGLRLIYFSYDVKMKEKGDIPEGYSVSREKKERFSLILESASTNQTSMYLCASSLRGPTYEQYFGPGTRLTVT.

The chain links TRBV5-1 to TRBJ1-2; D unclear. CDR1 and CDR2 (germline): SGHRS, YFSETQ. Trimming took 4 bases from V and 3 from J, leaving 13 bases between them. The CDR3 is 14 residues long. The CDR3 sequence: CASSAGASDYGYTF. The CDR3, as DNA: TGCGCCAGCAGCGCGGGAGCGTCAGACTATGGCTACACCTTC.

The V gene is TRBV11-2, the J gene TRBJ1-1, with TRBD1 matching over 8 bases. The CDR3 is 16 residues long. Trimming cost V 5 bases and J 5 bases; bases outside gene matches: 13. Germline V gives CDR1 SGHAT, CDR2 FQNNGV. The DNA of the CDR3 is TGTGCCAGCAGCAAGGGCAGGGCAGGGGGCGCGACTGAAGCTTTCTTT. Residues: CASSKGRAGGATEAFF.

This clone was detected only a few times. V usage is TRBV6-2 or TRBV6-3 and J usage is TRBJ2-2; 7 nucleotides line up with TRBD2. From germline, CDR1 is MNHEY and CDR2 SVGEGT. Unmatched junction bases numbered 10, after V lost 2 bases and J lost 1 base. The CDR3 sequence is 18 residues long. CDR3 nucleotide sequence: TGTGCCAGCAGTTACGGTACATCGGCTAGCGGGAACACCGGGGAGCTGTTTTTT. This encodes CASSYGTSASGNTGELFF.

The rearrangement uses TRBV5-1 and TRBJ2-5; possible D gene TRBD1, 5 bases. Germline CDR1 SGHRS, CDR2 YFSETQ. V was clipped by 2 bases and J by 4 bases, with 9 bases between them. The CDR3 loop spans 13 amino acids. The CDR3, as DNA: TGCGCCAGCAGCTTTCAGGGTGCAGAGACCCAGTACTTC. Amino acids: CASSFQGAETQYF.

The chain links TRBV4-3 to TRBJ2-2; D is possibly TRBD2 (5 bases). The CDR3 is 14 residues long. CDR1 is LGHNA, CDR2 YSLEER, per germline. V shed 4 bases and J shed 5 bases, with 11 bases lying between them. The CDR3 DNA sequence: TGCGCCAGCAGCCTAATCCGGGGAACCGGGGAGCTGTTTTTT. Translating gives CASSLIRGTGELFF.

This clone was observed once. The gene calls are TRBV18 and TRBJ1-3; D is possibly TRBD1 (5 bases). CDR3 size: 14 residues. The V and J ends lost 3 bases and 0 bases respectively, with 6 bases between them. Germline V gene lookup returns CDR1 KGHSH and CDR2 LQKENI. The chain's CDR3 is CASSPTASGNTIYF. The CDR3 DNA sequence: TGTGCCAGCTCACCGACAGCCTCTGGAAACACCATATATTTT. The variable domain in full, with the rest retrieved from reference TRBV18 and TRBJ1-3, is NAGVMQNPRHLVRRRGQEARLRCSPMKGHSHVYWYRQLPEEGLKFMVYLQKENIIDESGMPKERFSAEFPKEGPSILRIQQVVRGDSAAYFCASSPTASGNTIYFGEGSWLTVV.

The rearrangement joins TRBV6-6 to TRBJ1-2, with D perhaps TRBD1 (6 bases). Trimming removed 2 bases at V and 4 bases at J, with 11 bases between. Looked up from germline, CDR1 is MNHNY and CDR2 is SVGAGI (reference sequence). The CDR3 sequence is 14 residues long. CDR3 nucleotides: TGTGCCAGCAGTTACCCCGGACAGTCCTATGGCTACACCTTC. Translating it yields CASSYPGQSYGYTF.

J is TRBJ2-7 and V is TRBV4-2; D is perhaps TRBD2 (7 bases). V lost 3 bases and J lost 0, with 15 bases in between. CDR1 and CDR2 from the germline V gene are LGHNA and YNFKEQ. The CDR3 spans 16 residues. In DNA, the CDR3 is TGTGCCAGCAGCCAGGGGGGGCAGGGAAACTCCTACGAGCAGTACTTC. Its translation: CASSQGGQGNSYEQYF.

The V and J genes are TRBV21-1 and TRBJ2-3; TRBD1 is taken as the D call from the table, unchecked against the DNA. TRBV21-1 is a pseudogene segment. The CDR3 is 16 amino acids. The CDR3 nucleotides are TGTGCCAGCAGCCCACCGGGACAGACAAAATCGGATACGCAGTATTTT. Translated: CASSPPGQTKSDTQYF.

The chain links TRBV7-9 to TRBJ1-6; 7 bases match TRBD1. Germline lookup yields CDR1 SEHNR and CDR2 FQNEAQ (reference sequence). J lost 7 bases, V lost 2 bases, and 5 bases had no gene match. This CDR3 region has 15 residues. CDR3 region: CASSLREGANSPLHF. In DNA form, the CDR3 reads TGTGCCAGCAGCTTACGGGAGGGGGCGAATTCACCCCTCCACTTT.

This chain connects TRBV19 to TRBJ2-5; 9 bases line up with TRBD2. This CDR3 spans 14 amino acids. The germline V gene has CDR1 LNHDA and CDR2 SQIVND (reference sequence). With V trimmed by 10 bases and J by 2 bases, 8 bases remained unmatched. CDR3 sequence (DNA): TGTGCCACTAGCGCTAGCGGGGTTCAAGAGACCCAGTACTTC. This gives the protein CATSASGVQETQYF.

The chain links TRBV18 to TRBJ1-2; D perhaps matches TRBD1 (5 bases). Between the trimmed V and J ends, which lost 0 bases and 5 bases, there was a span of 13 bases. The CDR3 is 15 amino acids. Germline lookup yields CDR1 KGHSH and CDR2 LQKENI. Written as DNA, the CDR3 is TGTGCCAGCTCACCACCGAACTTACAGGTTTATGGCTACACCTTC. This sequence encodes CASSPPNLQVYGYTF.